This T cell receptor (beta chain) was captured by sequencing in a study of T cell responses to AZD1222 COVID-19 vaccine. Study observations and caveats: Spike regions recognized by vaccine-associated CD4 TCRs spanned the protein, led by 160-218 and 743-854. Among spike-specific TCRs, nearly half reportedly target unmutated variant regions. Just six or seven AZD1222 recipients tested seropositive at baseline.

Data came from immunoSEQ multiplex PCR; TCRdb stores just in-frame clones and leaves some out. The sample contains roughly 100,000 clones, roughly 86% of which appear only once. This clone appeared a few times. Antigen: not known. Germline values: CDR1 SEHNR, CDR2 FQNEAQ (reference sequence). V was trimmed by 4 bases and J by 9 bases, leaving 13 bases between them. This CDR3 comprises 13 residues. The chain couples TRBV7-9 to TRBJ2-1, with D possibly TRBD1 on 5 matching bases. The material sequenced was peripheral blood, taken 28 days after the second dose of the MenACWY control vaccine. This sequence was found in an adult who received the MenACWY meningococcal vaccine as a control. CDR3 bases: TGTGCCAGCAGCTGGAGCAGAAGGGGTGAGCAGTTCTTC. Its protein is CASSWSRRGEQFF.